One sample yielded the 18 T cell receptor beta chains listed below, sequenced in a study of identical twins. MiXCR, applied by TCRdb to the 5' RACE reads, yields one record per CDR3 protein. The repertoire holds about 330,000 distinct CDR3 sequences, with 9% to 15% as singletons. The sample was also linked to a second study, of yellow fever vaccine responses in identical twins.

Material: CD8+ T cells sorted from blood. The receptors were gathered from a woman between 18 and 29 years old in good health.

V and J are TRBV6-1 and TRBJ1-1; 7 positions match TRBD1. Losses at the gene ends were 6 bases for V and 5 bases for J; bases not matched to a gene: 6. Germline CDR1 and CDR2: MNHNS and SASEGT. CDR3 size: 13 residues. The CDR3 region has the DNA TGTGCCAGCAGACTGACAGGGTCGACTGAAGCTTTCTTT. It yields the protein CASRLTGSTEAFF.

This clonotype appeared many times. V usage is TRBV12-3 or TRBV12-4 and J usage is TRBJ1-2; 10 bases line up with TRBD1. J lost 7 bases, V lost 5 bases, and 7 bases had no gene match. This CDR3 spans 14 amino acids. The CDR3 region has the DNA TGTGCCAGCAGTCCCGAACGGGACAGGGGTGGCTACACCTTC. Protein sequence: CASSPERDRGGYTF.

This chain connects TRBV6-5 to TRBJ2-1; 11 bases match TRBD1. The CDR3 extends over 12 amino acids. J gave up 7 bases and V 8 bases, and 1 base lay outside the gene matches. Germline values: CDR1 MNHEY, CDR2 SVGAGI. CDR3 sequence (DNA): TGTGCCAGCGGGACAGGGGGGAATGAGCAGTTCTTC. Translated: CASGTGGNEQFF.

This clonotype has more than one count but fewer than ten. The chain joins TRBV5-5 to TRBJ2-5; D is possibly TRBD1 (5 bases). Trimming took 3 bases from V and 0 from J, leaving 6 bases between them. The CDR3 covers 13 residues. Germline V gene lookup returns CDR1 SGHKS and CDR2 YYEKEE (reference sequence). The CDR3 region is CASSSRDQETQYF. The CDR3 DNA reads TGTGCCAGCAGCTCCAGGGACCAAGAGACCCAGTACTTC.

J is TRBJ2-7 and V is TRBV6-1; tentatively, D is TRBD1 (6 bases). The V gene lost 3 bases and the J gene lost 3 bases, with 12 bases spanning the gap. This CDR3 spans 14 amino acids. Germline V lookup: CDR1 MNHNS, CDR2 SASEGT. CDR3 in DNA: TGTGCCAGCAGTGATTGGACAGCGAGCTACGAGCAGTACGTC. Protein product: CASSDWTASYEQYV.

J is TRBJ2-3 and V is TRBV12-3 or TRBV12-4, with D perhaps TRBD2 (7 bases). The CDR3 is made up of 15 amino acids. Deletions cut 2 bases from V and 6 bases from J, with 15 bases between. This chain's CDR3 is CASSLMGGQWDTQYF. CDR3 in DNA: TGTGCCAGCAGTTTAATGGGGGGGCAGTGGGATACGCAGTATTTT.

Written as DNA, the CDR3 is TGCGCCAGCAGCTTGACAGGGGCAGGCACCGGGGAGCTGTTTTTT. This encodes CASSLTGAGTGELFF. The V gene is TRBV5-1, the J gene TRBJ2-2; the match to TRBD1 covers 7 bases. J gave up 4 bases and V 1 base, and 4 bases lay outside the gene matches. The CDR3 has 15 amino acids. Germline CDR1 is SGHRS and CDR2 is YFSETQ.

This clonotype was seen only a few times. This sequence joins TRBV12-3 or TRBV12-4 and TRBJ1-2, with D possibly TRBD1 on 5 matching bases. Trimming stripped 3 bases from V and 8 bases from J, with 13 bases between. The CDR3 length is 13 residues. The CDR3 nucleotides read TGTGCCAGCAGTTTGTTGGGCAGGGAAGGCTACACCTTC. This sequence encodes CASSLLGREGYTF.

The chain has TRBV13 and TRBJ1-1; a weak D match, TRBD1 (6 bases). The CDR3 runs to 12 residues. Germline CDR1 is PRHDT and CDR2 is FYEKMQ (reference sequence). V lost 5 bases and J lost 4, with 8 bases in between. CDR3: CASSIRGTEAFF. The CDR3 bases are TGTGCCAGCAGCATCAGGGGCACTGAAGCTTTCTTT.

The chain is built from TRBV12-3 or TRBV12-4 and TRBJ2-7; TRBD1 agrees at 7 bases. Trimming removed 2 bases from V and 3 bases from J; junction bases left unmatched: 4. The CDR3 runs 14 residues. The CDR3 reads CASSLRDRLYEQYF. In DNA form, the CDR3 reads TGTGCCAGCAGTTTAAGGGACAGACTCTACGAGCAGTACTTC.

This clonotype has a count of ten or more. The gene calls are TRBV12-3 or TRBV12-4 and TRBJ1-2; D unclear. The CDR3 length is 11 residues. The germline V and J ends were trimmed by 7 bases and 6 bases, with 9 bases remaining between them. DNA for the CDR3: TGTGCCAGCACCCGGGGAGATGGCTACACCTTC. Its translation: CASTRGDGYTF.

The rearrangement uses TRBV12-3 or TRBV12-4 and TRBJ2-1; D not resolved. The CDR3 sequence is 15 residues long. V was pared by 5 bases and J by 0 bases, with 11 bases between. The CDR3 DNA sequence: TGTGCCAGCAGTCCGGACGAAACCTCCTACAATGAGCAGTTCTTC. Translated: CASSPDETSYNEQFF.

Here the CDR3 reads CASQRRSETQYF. For the CDR3, the DNA is TGTGCCAGCCAACGGAGGAGTGAGACCCAGTACTTC. The V gene is TRBV6-6, the J gene TRBJ2-5; D possibly corresponds to TRBD2 (5 bases). CDR1 and CDR2 (germline): MNHNY, SVGAGI (reference sequence). Trimming shortened V by 8 bases and J by 5 bases, and 12 bases separated the two germline ends. CDR3 length equals 12 residues.

A few counts support this clonotype. The rearrangement joins TRBV12-5 to TRBJ2-5; D is undetermined. Germline CDR1 is LGHNT and CDR2 is FRNRAP. Trimming stripped 5 bases from V and 1 base from J, with 17 bases between. The CDR3 is made up of 16 amino acids. As DNA, the CDR3 is TGTGCTAGTGGTCCTCACACCGAACCCCGCCAAGAGACCCAGTACTTC. Protein sequence: CASGPHTEPRQETQYF.

The chain links TRBV12-3 or TRBV12-4 to TRBJ1-5; D call uncertain. Deletions cut 2 bases from V and 5 bases from J, with 7 bases between. The CDR3 extends over 13 amino acids. This CDR3 reads CASSLRRDQPQHF. The CDR3, as DNA: TGTGCCAGCAGTTTAAGGCGGGATCAGCCCCAGCATTTT.

This clonotype was seen at least ten times. This chain links TRBV4-1 with TRBJ1-1, with D unclear. Trimming stripped 1 base from V and 4 bases from J, with 7 bases between. Per germline, CDR1 MGHRA and CDR2 YSYEKL. The CDR3 has 13 residues. For the CDR3, the DNA is TGCGCCAGCAGCCAAGCCGTGGGCACTGAAGCTTTCTTT. Its protein product is CASSQAVGTEAFF.

The chain joins TRBV27 to TRBJ2-1, with a possible D match to TRBD2 (5 bases). CDR1 is MNHEY, CDR2 SMNVEV, per germline (reference sequence). The CDR3 totals 16 residues. V lost 0 bases to trimming and J lost 3 bases, with 12 bases between them. DNA for the CDR3: TGTGCCAGCAGTTTATCGCCCCAAACTAGCTACAATGAGCAGTTCTTC. It encodes CASSLSPQTSYNEQFF.

There are a few counts of this clonotype. V is TRBV7-9 and J is TRBJ2-7, with 10 bases lining up with TRBD1. The CDR3 is 15 amino acids. V dropped 5 bases and J dropped 4; count of bases not matched to a gene: 8. Germline CDR1 is SEHNR and CDR2 is FQNEAQ (reference sequence). Here the CDR3 DNA reads TGTGCCAGCAGCACCGGGACAGGGGCATCGTACGAGCAGTACGTC. This encodes CASSTGTGASYEQYV.